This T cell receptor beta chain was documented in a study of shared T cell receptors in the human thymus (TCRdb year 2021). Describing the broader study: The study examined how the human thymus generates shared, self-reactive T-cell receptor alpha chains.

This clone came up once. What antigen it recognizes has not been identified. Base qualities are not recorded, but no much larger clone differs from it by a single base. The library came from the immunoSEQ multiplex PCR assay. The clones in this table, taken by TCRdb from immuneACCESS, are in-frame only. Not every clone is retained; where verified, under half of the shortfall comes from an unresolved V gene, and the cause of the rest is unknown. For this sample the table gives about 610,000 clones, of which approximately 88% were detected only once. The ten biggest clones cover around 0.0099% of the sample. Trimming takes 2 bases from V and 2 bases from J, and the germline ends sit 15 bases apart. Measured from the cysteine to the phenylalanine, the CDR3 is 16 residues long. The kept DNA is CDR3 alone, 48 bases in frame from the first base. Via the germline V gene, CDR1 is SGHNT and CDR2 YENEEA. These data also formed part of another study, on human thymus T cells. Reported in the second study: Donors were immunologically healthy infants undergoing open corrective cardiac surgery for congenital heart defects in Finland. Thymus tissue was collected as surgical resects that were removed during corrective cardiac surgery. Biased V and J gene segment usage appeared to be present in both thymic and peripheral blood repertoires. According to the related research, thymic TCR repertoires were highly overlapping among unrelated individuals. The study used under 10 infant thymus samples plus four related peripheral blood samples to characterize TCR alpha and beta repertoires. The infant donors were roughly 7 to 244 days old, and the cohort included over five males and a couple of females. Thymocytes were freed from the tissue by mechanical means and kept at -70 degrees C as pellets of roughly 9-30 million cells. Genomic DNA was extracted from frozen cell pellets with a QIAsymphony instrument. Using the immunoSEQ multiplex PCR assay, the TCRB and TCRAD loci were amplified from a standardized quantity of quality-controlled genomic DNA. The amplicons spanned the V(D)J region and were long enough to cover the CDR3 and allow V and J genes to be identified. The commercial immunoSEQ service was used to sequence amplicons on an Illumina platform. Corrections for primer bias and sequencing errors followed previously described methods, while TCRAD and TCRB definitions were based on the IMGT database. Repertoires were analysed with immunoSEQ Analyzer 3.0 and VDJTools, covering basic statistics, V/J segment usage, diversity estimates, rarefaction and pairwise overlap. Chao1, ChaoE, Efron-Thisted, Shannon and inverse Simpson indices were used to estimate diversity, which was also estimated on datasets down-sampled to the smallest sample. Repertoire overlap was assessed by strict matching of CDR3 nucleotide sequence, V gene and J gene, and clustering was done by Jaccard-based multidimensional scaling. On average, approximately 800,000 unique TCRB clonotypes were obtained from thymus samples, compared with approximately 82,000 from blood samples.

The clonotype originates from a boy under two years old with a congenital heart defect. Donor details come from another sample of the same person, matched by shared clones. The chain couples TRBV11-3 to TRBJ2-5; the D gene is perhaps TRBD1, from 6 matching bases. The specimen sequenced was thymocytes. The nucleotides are TGTGCCAGCAGCTTATTGAGGTTGGACAGACAAGAGACCCAGTACTTC. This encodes CASSLLRLDRQETQYF.